A single sample is the source of the 9 T cell receptor beta chains below, sequenced in a study of post-analysis software for immune sequencing data. The library was made from cDNA and included unique molecular identifiers. Via MiXCR, TCRdb re-called the PCR reads, giving one row per CDR3 protein. The table includes roughly 400,000 distinct CDR3 sequences, roughly 38% detected once. No antigens are known for them. Study results and caveats: A handful of TRBV segments (TRBV5-6, TRBV5-1 and TRBV20-1 among them) occurred more frequently in patients than in controls.

The sequenced sample was blood. These receptors were collected from a girl aged 2-10 years with multiple sclerosis.

This clonotype was observed once. The V and J genes are TRBV10-3 and TRBJ2-7, with a tentative D call TRBD1 (7 bases). CDR1 and CDR2 from the germline V gene are ENHRY and SYGVKD. This CDR3 has 15 amino acids. Trimming cost V 0 bases and J 2 bases, with 11 bases left between them. CDR3 sequence: CAISESQGGAYEQYF. CDR3 in DNA: TGTGCCATCAGTGAGTCCCAGGGGGGCGCCTACGAGCAGTACTTC.

The V gene is TRBV27, the J gene TRBJ2-7, with TRBD2 matching 14 bases. This CDR3 has 14 amino acids. V dropped 7 bases and J dropped 7; count of bases not matched to a gene: 6. CDR1 is MNHEY and CDR2 is SMNVEV in the germline V gene (reference sequence). CDR3 in amino acids: CASIGTSGGREQYF. The CDR3, as DNA: TGTGCCAGCATCGGGACTAGCGGGGGAAGGGAGCAGTACTTC.

The chain carries TRBV18 and TRBJ2-1; D is uncertain. This CDR3 has 14 amino acids. V was cut by 2 bases and J by 2 bases, with 7 bases left in between. The germline gives CDR1 KGHSH, CDR2 LQKENI. CDR3 loop: CASSPGEAYNEQFF. The CDR3 nucleotides are TGTGCCAGCTCACCAGGCGAGGCCTACAATGAGCAGTTCTTC.

This clonotype was recorded a few times. The chain joins TRBV6-2 or TRBV6-3 to TRBJ2-1; 10 bases map to TRBD2. The length of the CDR3 is 20 residues. The germline V gene encodes CDR1 MNHEY and CDR2 SVGEGT. V lost 7 bases and J lost 6; bases outside the gene matches: 24. CDR3 amino acids: CASTQPSGRTGTSVSNEQFF. CDR3 DNA: TGTGCCAGCACCCAACCCTCGGGACGAACCGGGACTAGCGTCTCCAATGAGCAGTTCTTC.

This clonotype was observed a handful of times. As DNA, the CDR3 is TGTGCCAGCAGCCGCGGACAGGGTTTTTACAATGAGCAGTACTTC. This sequence encodes CASSRGQGFYNEQYF. The chain joins TRBV11-2 to TRBJ2-1, with 8 bases that match TRBD1. The end of the DNA is better explained by TRBJ2-7, so the J call may be wrong. Germline CDR1 is SGHAT and CDR2 is FQNNGV. CDR3 length: 15 residues.

The rearrangement joins TRBV28 to TRBJ1-5; no firm D call. V gave up 7 bases and J gave up 0 bases, with 22 bases separating them. The V gene's germline CDR1 is MDHEN and CDR2 SYDVKM. The CDR3 loop spans 18 amino acids. In DNA, the CDR3 is TGTGCCAGCACCTTTAGGAGGAGAGAAGGGTTTAGCAATCAGCCCCAGCATTTT. Translated, it gives CASTFRRREGFSNQPQHF.

This chain links TRBV6-2 or TRBV6-3 with TRBJ2-7; D is perhaps TRBD2 (7 bases). Trimming left V 0 bases short and J 0 bases short, with 18 bases between. Germline V gives CDR1 MNHEY, CDR2 SVGEGT. The CDR3 contains 18 residues. The DNA for the CDR3 is TGTGCCAGCAGTTACTCGATCTCCCAGGGGACTAACTCCTACGAGCAGTACTTC. Its translation is CASSYSISQGTNSYEQYF.

The chain employs TRBV12-3 or TRBV12-4 and TRBJ2-3; D not resolved. V gave up 6 bases and J gave up 2 bases, with 15 bases separating them. The CDR3 is made up of 15 amino acids. The CDR3 coding sequence is TGTGCCAGCAGCCGCTTTCATAGTGCCACAGATACGCAGTATTTT. This encodes CASSRFHSATDTQYF.

This clonotype was found once. V usage is TRBV12-3 or TRBV12-4 and J usage is TRBJ2-5, with 10 bases identical to TRBD2. J was trimmed by 1 base and V by 4 bases; bases with no gene match: 12. The CDR3 consists of 18 residues. The CDR3 sequence: CASSSGTSVDGPQETQYF. In DNA form, the CDR3 reads TGTGCCAGCAGTTCCGGGACTAGCGTTGACGGGCCCCAAGAGACCCAGTACTTC.